This T cell receptor beta chain was observed in a study of cytomegalovirus exposure and HLA in healthy donors. All the people who gave samples were healthy bone marrow donors. Points on this clone: Antigen: not known.

Germline loops: CDR1 SGDLS, CDR2 YYNGEE. This CDR3 contains 16 residues. Trimming removed 0 bases from V and 1 base from J, with 13 bases in between. With 60 Vbeta and 13 Jbeta primers, the PCR was carried out. TCRdb keeps only in-frame clones here, not all; method: immunoSEQ multiplex PCR. Here the sample spans 110,000 or so clones, roughly four fifths being singletons. Broader study findings: Reportedly, cytomegalovirus status was diagnosed with high sensitivity and specificity. A later analysis revealed that TCR association rates differed between HLA loci, peaking at DRB1 and bottoming out at HLA-C.

The receptor was isolated from a man aged 45-65 years in good health and CMV-seropositive. The sequenced material came from PBMCs. The rearrangement uses TRBV9 and TRBJ2-5, with D unresolved. CDR3 sequence: CASSVGYRDLQETQYF. The CDR3 DNA follows: TGTGCCAGCAGCGTAGGGTACAGAGATCTCCAAGAGACCCAGTACTTC.